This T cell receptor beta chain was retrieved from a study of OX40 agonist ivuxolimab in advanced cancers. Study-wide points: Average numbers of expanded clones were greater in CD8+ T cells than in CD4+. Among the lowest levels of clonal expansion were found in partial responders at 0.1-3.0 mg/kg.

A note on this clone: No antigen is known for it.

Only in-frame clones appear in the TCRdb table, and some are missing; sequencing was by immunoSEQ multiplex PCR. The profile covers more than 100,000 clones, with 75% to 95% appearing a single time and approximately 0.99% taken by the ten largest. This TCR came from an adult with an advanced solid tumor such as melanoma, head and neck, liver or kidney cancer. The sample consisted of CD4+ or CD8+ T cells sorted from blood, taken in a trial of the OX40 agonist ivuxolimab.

The DNA of the CDR3 is TGTGCTAGTGGTTTATCGGCTCAGGGGGCTTTCTTT. It translates to CASGLSAQGAFF. The gene calls are TRBV12-5 and TRBJ1-1; a possible D gene is TRBD1 (6 bases). The V gene lost 3 bases and the J gene lost 11 bases, with 13 bases spanning the gap. The CDR3 runs 12 residues. Per germline, CDR1 LGHNT and CDR2 FRNRAP.